In this sample, the clone carrying this T cell receptor beta chain turned up once. This record belongs to a study of T cell changes during pregnancy in multiple sclerosis. The protocol was immunoSEQ multiplex PCR, while the TCRdb copy is restricted to in-frame clones and leaves out a portion. The repertoire holds 90,000 or so clones, around 94% seen once, with approximately 1.6% in the top ten. Germline assignment: CDR1 MNHNY and CDR2 SVGAGI (reference sequence). CDR3 length equals 15 residues. V was pared by 7 bases and J by 8 bases, with 20 bases between. The clonotype was recovered from a female donor in good health, enrolled as a control in a pregnancy study. Sequenced here: peripheral blood, sampled after pregnancy. The chain carries TRBV6-6 and TRBJ1-4; perhaps TRBD1 as D (6 bases). CDR3 amino acids: CASTRYLGQMEKLFF. CDR3 DNA: TGTGCCAGCACTCGGTACCTAGGACAGATGGAAAAACTGTTTTTT.